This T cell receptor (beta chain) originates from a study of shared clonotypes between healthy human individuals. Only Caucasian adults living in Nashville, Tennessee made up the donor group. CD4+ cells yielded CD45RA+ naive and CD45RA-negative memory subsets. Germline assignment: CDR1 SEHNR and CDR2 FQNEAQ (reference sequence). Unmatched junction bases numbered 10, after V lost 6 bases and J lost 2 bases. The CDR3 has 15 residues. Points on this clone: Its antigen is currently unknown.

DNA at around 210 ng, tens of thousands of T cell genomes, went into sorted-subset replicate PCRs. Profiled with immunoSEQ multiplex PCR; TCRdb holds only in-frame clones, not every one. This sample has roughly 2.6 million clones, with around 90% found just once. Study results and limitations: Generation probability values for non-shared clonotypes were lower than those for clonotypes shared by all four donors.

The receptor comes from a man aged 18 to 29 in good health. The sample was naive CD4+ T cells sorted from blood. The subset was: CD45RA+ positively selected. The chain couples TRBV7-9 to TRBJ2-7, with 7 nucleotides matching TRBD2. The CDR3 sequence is CASRPGGRNTYEQYF. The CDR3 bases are TGTGCCAGCAGACCCGGCGGGAGAAACACCTACGAGCAGTACTTC.